A selection of T cell receptor beta chains follows, all from one sample in a study of blood T cell repertoires in COVID-19. This table comes from immunoSEQ multiplex PCR, and its TCRdb copy is limited to in-frame clones, with some not included. This sample carries fewer than 300,000 clones, more than 85% of them seen once, and the ten largest clones take approximately 2.6%. Sequenced material: peripheral blood. Receptor source: a person in their late teens or twenties with COVID-19, enrolled during active disease. The CDR3 runs from the conserved cysteine through the conserved F or W. D genes are given only for firm matches. Clone size is stated in some rows and not others, as once, few, many or a class when expanded.

TRBV29-1	-	TRBJ2-3	-	TGCAGCGTTGAAGATCTGGGCCGAAGCACAGATACGCAGTATTTT	CSVEDLGRSTDTQYF
TRBV19	-	TRBJ2-3	TRBD2	TGTGCCAGTAGTATAGGCGGGAGGACGCAGTATTTT	CASSIGGRTQYF
TRBV18	once	TRBJ2-2	TRBD2	TGTGCCAGCTCTCCTAGGACTAGCGGAGGTAACACCGGGGAGCTGTTTTTT	CASSPRTSGGNTGELFF
TRBV2	-	TRBJ2-7	TRBD1	TGTGCCAGCAGTGTTAGTGGCGGGACAGGCTTCTACGAGCAGTACTTC	CASSVSGGTGFYEQYF
TRBV27	-	TRBJ1-5	TRBD1	TGTGCCAGCAGTTTATTTGGGACAGGGAAACAGCCCCAGCATTTT	CASSLFGTGKQPQHF
TRBV13	once	TRBJ2-3	TRBD2	TGTGCCAGCCAAACTAGCGGGAACGGCGGTACGCAGTATTTT	CASQTSGNGGTQYF
TRBV7-2	-	TRBJ2-3	-	TGTGCCAGCAGCTTGGTCGGTCCAACAGATACGCAGTATTTT	CASSLVGPTDTQYF
TRBV23-1	-	TRBJ2-6	-	TGCGCCAGCAGTGCCCGTGGGAGGCTCTACTCTGGGGCCAACGTCCTGACTTTC	CASSARGRLYSGANVLTF
TRBV20-1	once	TRBJ2-1	-	TGCAGTGTGGCGGCTAATGAGCAGTTCTTC	CSVAANEQFF
TRBV11-2	-	TRBJ2-5	-	TGTGCCAGCAGCTTTCTCGGGATCCAAGAGACCCAGTACTTC	CASSFLGIQETQYF
TRBV28	-	TRBJ2-5	TRBD2	TGTGCCAGCAGTCCTGGACTAGCGGAAGAGACCCAGTACTTC	CASSPGLAEETQYF
TRBV29-1	-	TRBJ2-1	-	TGCAGCGGGGCAGGGGCATTGGAGGATGAGCAGTTCTTC	CSGAGALEDEQFF
TRBV24-1	-	TRBJ2-1	TRBD2	TGTGCCACCAGCGTTACTAGCGGGGCCTACAATGAGCAGTTCTTC	CATSVTSGAYNEQFF
TRBV6-5	-	TRBJ1-6	TRBD1	TGTGCCAGCAGTCCCAGACAGGGAAGATCACCCCTCCACTTT	CASSPRQGRSPLHF
TRBV24-1	-	TRBJ2-1	TRBD2	TGTGCCACCAGCCCGGGACTAGCGGTGAATGAGCAGTTCTTC	CATSPGLAVNEQFF
TRBV19	-	TRBJ2-7	TRBD1	TGTGCCAGTAGGATGTCCCCCGGGACAGGGCGCTACGAGCAGTACTTC	CASRMSPGTGRYEQYF
TRBV28	-	TRBJ2-2	TRBD1	TGTGCCAGCAGTTTCATGCAGGGGGCGTCCACCGGGGAGCTGTTTTTT	CASSFMQGASTGELFF
TRBV6-2/TRBV6-3	-	TRBJ2-1	-	TGTGCCAGCAGTACCGGCTTAGGAGGGCGGACGGGCAATGAGCAGTTCTTC	CASSTGLGGRTGNEQFF
TRBV5-1	-	TRBJ2-5	-	TGCGCCAGCAGCTCCCAAGGGGGTTTGGAGACCCAGTACTTC	CASSSQGGLETQYF
TRBV7-9	-	TRBJ1-2	-	TGTGCCAGCAGCTTAGGGAGTTACTATGGCTACACCTTC	CASSLGSYYGYTF
TRBV5-1	-	TRBJ2-7	-	TGCGCCAGCAGCTTGATCCGGGGATGGACCTACGAGCAGTACTTC	CASSLIRGWTYEQYF
TRBV5-6	once	TRBJ1-1	-	TGTGCCAGCAGCTTGGGGCAGGCTAACACTGAAGCTTTCTTT	CASSLGQANTEAFF
TRBV19	-	TRBJ2-7	-	TGTGCCAGTAGTATGGCTTTACAGTTCTACGAGCAGTACTTC	CASSMALQFYEQYF
TRBV7-3	-	TRBJ2-5	TRBD2	TGTGCCAGCAGCTCGGGACTAGCGGGAGTTGGAGAGACCCAGTACTTC	CASSSGLAGVGETQYF
TRBV2	-	TRBJ1-2	-	TGTGCCAGCAATCCAGGGCGTCGCGATGGCTACACCTTC	CASNPGRRDGYTF
TRBV12-3/TRBV12-4	-	TRBJ1-5	-	TGTGCCAGCAGTTTCGACAGGAATCAGCCCCAGCATTTT	CASSFDRNQPQHF
TRBV11-2	once	TRBJ1-1	-	TGTGCCAGCAGCTTCCTCACCACAGGGATTTGGGGCGACACTGAAGCTTTCTTT	CASSFLTTGIWGDTEAFF
TRBV6-5	-	TRBJ2-7	-	TGTGCCAGCACCAAAGGGGCACAGGGATTCTACGAGCAGTACTTC	CASTKGAQGFYEQYF
TRBV9	-	TRBJ2-3	TRBD2	TGTGCCAGCAGCGTTACTAGCGTTCCAGATACGCAGTATTTT	CASSVTSVPDTQYF
TRBV11-3	-	TRBJ2-7	-	TGTGCCAGCAGCTTATCCCCGGGCGAGCAGTACTTC	CASSLSPGEQYF
TRBV19	-	TRBJ2-7	TRBD2	TGTGCCAGTAGTCCCGCCCGGGGGGAAGGCTACGAGCAGTACTTC	CASSPARGEGYEQYF
TRBV19	-	TRBJ2-1	-	TGTGCCACCACACGTGGGGGGGCAGGCAATGAGCAGTTCTTC	CATTRGGAGNEQFF
TRBV27	-	TRBJ1-3	-	TGTGCCAGCCGGTCCCAGGCTGGAAACACCATATATTTT	CASRSQAGNTIYF
TRBV6-5	-	TRBJ2-5	TRBD1	TGTGCCAGCAGGCAGGGGGCGGGAGAGACCCAGTACTTC	CASRQGAGETQYF
TRBV19	-	TRBJ1-3	-	TGTGCCAGTAGTTACGACTCGGGGAACACCATATATTTT	CASSYDSGNTIYF
TRBV10-2	few	TRBJ1-1	-	TGCGCCAGTCAACAGGCGGATGAAGCTTTCTTT	CASQQADEAFF
TRBV6-5	-	TRBJ2-7	-	TGTGCCAGCAGGGTGCGGGGAGCTGGCTCGGACGAGCAGTACTTC	CASRVRGAGSDEQYF
TRBV19	-	TRBJ2-1	TRBD2	TGTGCCAGTAGTCCCCTGCTAGCGGGACGAAATGAGCAGTTCTTC	CASSPLLAGRNEQFF
TRBV6-1	-	TRBJ1-2	TRBD1	TGTGCCAGCAGTGAGGGACAGGGGACCTATGGCTACACCTTC	CASSEGQGTYGYTF